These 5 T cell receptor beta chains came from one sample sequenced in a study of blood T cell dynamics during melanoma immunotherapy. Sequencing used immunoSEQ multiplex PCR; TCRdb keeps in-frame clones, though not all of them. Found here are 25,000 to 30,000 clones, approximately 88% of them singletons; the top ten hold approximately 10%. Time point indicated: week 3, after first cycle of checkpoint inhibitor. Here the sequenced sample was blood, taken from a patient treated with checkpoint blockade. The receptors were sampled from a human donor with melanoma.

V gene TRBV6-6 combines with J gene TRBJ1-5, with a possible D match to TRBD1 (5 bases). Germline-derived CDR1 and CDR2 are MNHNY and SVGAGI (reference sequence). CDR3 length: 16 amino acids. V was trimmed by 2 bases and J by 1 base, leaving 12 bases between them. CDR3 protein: CASSYVRDGSNQPQHF. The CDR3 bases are TGTGCCAGCAGTTACGTCAGGGATGGCAGCAATCAGCCCCAGCATTTT.

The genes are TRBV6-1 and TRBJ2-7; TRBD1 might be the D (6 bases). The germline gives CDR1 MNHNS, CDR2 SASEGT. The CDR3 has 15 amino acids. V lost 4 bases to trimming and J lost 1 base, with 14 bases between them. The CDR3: CASSAKGGTSYEQYF. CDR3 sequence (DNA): TGTGCCAGCAGTGCCAAAGGGGGTACGTCCTACGAGCAGTACTTC.

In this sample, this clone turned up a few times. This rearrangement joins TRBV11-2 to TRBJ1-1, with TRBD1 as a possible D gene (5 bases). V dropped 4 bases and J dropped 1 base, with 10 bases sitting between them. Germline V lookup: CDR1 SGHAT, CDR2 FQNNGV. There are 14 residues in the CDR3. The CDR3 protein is CASSSTTANTEAFF. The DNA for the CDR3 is TGTGCCAGCAGCTCCACGACAGCGAACACTGAAGCTTTCTTT.

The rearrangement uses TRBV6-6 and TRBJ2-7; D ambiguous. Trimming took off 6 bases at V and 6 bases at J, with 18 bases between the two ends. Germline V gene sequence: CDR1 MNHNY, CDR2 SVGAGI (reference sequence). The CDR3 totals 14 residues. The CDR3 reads CASSQEVYSREQYF. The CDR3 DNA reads TGTGCCAGCAGCCAAGAGGTCTACTCACGCGAGCAGTACTTC.

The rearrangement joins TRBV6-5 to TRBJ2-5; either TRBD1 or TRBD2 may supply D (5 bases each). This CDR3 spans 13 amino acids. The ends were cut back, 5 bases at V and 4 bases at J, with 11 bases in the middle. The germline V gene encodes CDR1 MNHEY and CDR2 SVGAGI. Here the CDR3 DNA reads TGTGCCAGCAGTGGTTCCGGGACAGAGACCCAGTACTTC. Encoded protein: CASSGSGTETQYF.